One and the same sample provided the 20 T cell receptor beta chains below, sequenced in a study of blood T cell repertoires in COVID-19. Sequenced by immunoSEQ multiplex PCR; TCRdb stores in-frame clones only, minus some. The repertoire includes 65,000 to 85,000 clones, more than 75% of them detected once, and roughly 19% sits in the top ten. The sample consisted of peripheral blood. The receptors shown here come from a human donor in a cohort sampled during active COVID-19.

V and J are TRBV6-2 or TRBV6-3 and TRBJ2-7; 7 bases fit TRBD2. J gave up 3 bases and V 0 bases, and 23 bases lay outside the gene matches. Germline loops: CDR1 MNHEY, CDR2 SVGEGT. This CDR3 is 21 amino acids long. The CDR3 loop reads CASSYSAYRQGAGLNNYEQYF. CDR3 in DNA: TGTGCCAGCAGTTACTCAGCCTACCGTCAGGGAGCGGGGCTTAACAACTACGAGCAGTACTTC.

The genes are TRBV12-5 and TRBJ2-3; D is uncertain. Between the trimmed V and J ends, which lost 0 bases and 1 base, there was a span of 8 bases. The V gene's germline CDR1 is LGHNT and CDR2 FRNRAP. CDR3 length: 15 residues. CDR3 loop: CASGLVLRGTDTQYF. CDR3 nucleotide sequence: TGTGCTAGTGGTTTGGTACTTAGAGGCACAGATACGCAGTATTTT.

The chain has TRBV3-1 (or the pseudogene TRBV3-2) and TRBJ2-7; the D is unclear. Germline V CDR1 and CDR2: LGHDT, YNNKEL (reference sequence). The CDR3 extends over 14 amino acids. V dropped 0 bases and J dropped 7 bases, with 13 bases sitting between them. The CDR3 region is CASSQDLWAREQYF. CDR3 sequence (DNA): TGTGCCAGCAGCCAAGATCTGTGGGCGCGTGAGCAGTACTTC.

The V call is TRBV2, the J call TRBJ1-4; D is uncertain. The CDR3 runs to 15 residues. The germline V gene encodes CDR1 SNHLY and CDR2 FYNNEI. Trimming left V 5 bases short and J 1 base short, with 11 bases between. CDR3 residues: CASSQDDKTNEKLFF. The CDR3 DNA is TGTGCCAGCAGTCAAGATGACAAAACTAATGAAAAACTGTTTTTT.

The V gene is TRBV27, the J gene TRBJ2-7, with D tentatively TRBD2 (6 bases). This CDR3 has 15 residues. Germline V gene sequence: CDR1 MNHEY, CDR2 SMNVEV (reference sequence). V lost 3 bases and J 2 bases, leaving 14 bases between the germline ends. CDR3 protein: CASSFGRGTTYEQYF. The CDR3 bases are TGTGCCAGCAGTTTCGGCCGGGGGACCACCTACGAGCAGTACTTC.

This clone was observed a single time. The rearrangement links TRBV6-4 to TRBJ1-5, with D perhaps TRBD1 (6 bases). Trimming took off 3 bases at V and 4 bases at J, with 7 bases between the two ends. The CDR3 has 13 residues. Germline values: CDR1 MRHNA, CDR2 SNTAGT. In DNA, the CDR3 is TGTGCCAGCAGTGAACAGGGAAATCAGCCCCAGCATTTT. Its protein product is CASSEQGNQPQHF.

V usage is TRBV3-1 (or the pseudogene TRBV3-2) and J usage is TRBJ1-2; a possible D gene is TRBD1 (5 bases). The CDR3 is 15 amino acids. CDR1 LGHDT and CDR2 YNNKEL come from the germline V gene (reference sequence). Trimming pared 3 bases from V and 2 bases from J, leaving 13 bases between. CDR3 sequence: CASSHSQGRNYGYTF. In nucleotides, the CDR3 is TGTGCCAGCAGCCATTCCCAGGGCAGGAACTATGGCTACACCTTC.

V is TRBV25-1 and J is TRBJ2-1; tentatively, D is TRBD1 (5 bases). This CDR3 contains 13 residues. Germline V CDR1 and CDR2: MGHDK, SYGVNS. V lost 1 base to trimming and J lost 8 bases, with 9 bases between them. This CDR3 reads CASSELGQDEQFF. The CDR3 DNA is TGTGCCAGCAGTGAATTAGGACAAGATGAGCAGTTCTTC.

This chain joins TRBV6-5 and TRBJ1-3; no firm D call. Germline assignment: CDR1 MNHEY and CDR2 SVGAGI. CDR3 length equals 15 residues. Deletions cut 0 bases from V and 5 bases from J, with 11 bases between. CDR3: CASSYSIGGRNTIYF. CDR3 bases: TGTGCCAGCAGTTACTCGATCGGCGGTCGAAACACCATATATTTT.

This clone came up a few times. This chain uses TRBV3-1 (or the pseudogene TRBV3-2) with TRBJ1-6, with a possible D match to TRBD1 (5 bases). Germline CDR1 and CDR2: LGHDT and YNNKEL (reference sequence). This CDR3 has 14 residues. V gave up 6 bases and J gave up 9 bases, with 15 bases separating them. CDR3 residues: CASRGIRGGSPLHF. CDR3 DNA: TGTGCCAGCAGAGGGATCCGCGGGGGTTCACCCCTCCACTTT.

The rearrangement uses TRBV6-1 and TRBJ2-7, with D possibly matching TRBD2 (6 bases). The CDR3 extends over 16 amino acids. The germline V and J ends were trimmed by 4 bases and 0 bases, with 16 bases remaining between them. CDR1 MNHNS and CDR2 SASEGT come from the germline V gene. The CDR3 DNA reads TGTGCCAGCAGTGTGTTTTGGGCGGGAAGCTCCTACGAGCAGTACTTC. It encodes CASSVFWAGSSYEQYF.

This chain joins TRBV5-1 and TRBJ1-1; 8 bases are a match to TRBD1. The CDR3 extends over 15 amino acids. CDR1 and CDR2 (germline): SGHRS, YFSETQ. With 3 bases clipped from V and 6 bases from J, the junction kept 10 bases outside the gene matches. Here the CDR3 reads CASSSTQGARAEAFF. The CDR3 nucleotides are TGCGCCAGCAGCTCGACTCAGGGGGCTCGGGCTGAAGCTTTCTTT.

This chain uses TRBV5-8 with TRBJ2-3, with 8 positions matching TRBD1. The CDR3 has 15 residues. The J segment lost 5 bases and the V segment lost 1 base, leaving 6 bases of the junction unmatched. CDR1 and CDR2 (germline): SGHTS, YDEGEE. The CDR3 nucleotides are TGTGCCAGCAGCTTGCTGGCAGGGGGCCTAGATACGCAGTATTTT. Its translation is CASSLLAGGLDTQYF. Drawing the rest from reference TRBV5-8 and TRBJ2-3, the complete variable domain is EAGVTQSPTHLIKTRGQQATLRCSPISGHTSVYWYQQALGLGLQFLLWYDEGEERNRGNFPPRFSGRQFPNYSSELNVNALELEDSALYLCASSLLAGGLDTQYFGPGTRLTVL.

This clone has a single count. The chain joins TRBV29-1 to TRBJ2-1; D is unresolved. CDR3 length: 12 amino acids. Between the trimmed V and J ends, which lost 2 bases and 7 bases, there was a span of 9 bases. CDR1 and CDR2 from the germline V gene are SQVTM and ANQGSEA. Written as DNA, the CDR3 is TGCAGCGTTGAAATAGTTTCGAATGAGCAGTTCTTC. Amino acids: CSVEIVSNEQFF.

The CDR3 sequence: CASSPSGGGSLDEQYF. The CDR3 DNA sequence: TGTGCCAGCTCACCGTCGGGGGGGGGCTCCCTAGACGAGCAGTACTTC. This sequence joins TRBV18 and TRBJ2-7; TRBD2 matches at 8 bases. The germline V gene encodes CDR1 KGHSH and CDR2 LQKENI. With V trimmed by 3 bases and J by 5 bases, 12 bases remained unmatched. This CDR3 contains 16 residues.

V is TRBV6-5 and J is TRBJ1-2; perhaps TRBD1 as D (6 bases). The CDR3 spans 13 residues. The ends were cut back, 11 bases at V and 7 bases at J, with 20 bases in the middle. Germline V CDR1 and CDR2: MNHEY, SVGAGI. The CDR3 loop is CAVSPSGEGGYTF. CDR3 DNA: TGTGCCGTCTCCCCCTCAGGGGAAGGTGGCTACACCTTC.

The gene calls are TRBV6-1 and TRBJ1-5; a weak D match, TRBD1 (5 bases). In germline, CDR1 is MNHNS, CDR2 SASEGT. This CDR3 comprises 16 residues. Between the trimmed V and J ends, which lost 2 bases and 1 base, there was a span of 12 bases. Written as DNA, the CDR3 is TGTGCCAGCAGTGAAAGAACAGGCAGGAGCAATCAGCCCCAGCATTTT. It is translated as CASSERTGRSNQPQHF.

This chain's CDR3 is CASSQDLGLAGPNRYF. The CDR3 region has the DNA TGTGCCAGCAGCCAAGATTTGGGACTAGCGGGCCCGAATCGGTATTTT. The J gene is TRBJ2-3, the V gene TRBV3-1 (or the pseudogene TRBV3-2); 12 bases align to TRBD2. J gave up 14 bases and V 0 bases, and 12 bases lay outside the gene matches. The CDR3 is 16 residues long. Germline loops: CDR1 LGHDT, CDR2 YNNKEL (reference sequence).

The V gene is TRBV3-1 (or the pseudogene TRBV3-2), the J gene TRBJ2-1; 10 nucleotides align to TRBD2. This CDR3 spans 16 amino acids. The junction had 9 bases not matched to a gene; V was cut back by 0 bases and J by 10 bases. Looked up from germline, CDR1 is LGHDT and CDR2 is YNNKEL (reference sequence). The CDR3 loop reads CASSQDQASGSREQFF. The CDR3 bases are TGTGCCAGCAGCCAAGATCAGGCTAGCGGGAGTAGGGAGCAGTTCTTC.

The chain couples TRBV5-1 to TRBJ2-1; D possibly corresponds to TRBD2 (6 bases). Germline V gene data show CDR1 as SGHRS and CDR2 as YFSETQ. With 0 bases removed from V and 3 bases from J, the gap between germline ends came to 10 bases. The length of the CDR3 is 15 residues. The CDR3 region is CASSLAGEIYNEQFF. In DNA form, the CDR3 reads TGCGCCAGCAGCTTGGCGGGAGAAATCTACAATGAGCAGTTCTTC.